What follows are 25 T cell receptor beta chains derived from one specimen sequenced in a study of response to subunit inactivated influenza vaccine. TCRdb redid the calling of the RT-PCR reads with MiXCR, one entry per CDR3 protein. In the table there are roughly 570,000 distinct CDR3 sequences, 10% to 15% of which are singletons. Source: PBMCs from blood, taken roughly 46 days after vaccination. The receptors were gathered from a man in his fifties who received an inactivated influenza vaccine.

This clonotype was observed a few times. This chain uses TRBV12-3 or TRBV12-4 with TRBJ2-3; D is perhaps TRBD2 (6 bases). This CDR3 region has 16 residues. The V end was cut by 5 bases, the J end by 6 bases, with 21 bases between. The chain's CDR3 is CASSQIPPGLGDTQYF. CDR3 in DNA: TGTGCCAGCAGTCAAATACCCCCGGGACTTGGGGATACGCAGTATTTT.

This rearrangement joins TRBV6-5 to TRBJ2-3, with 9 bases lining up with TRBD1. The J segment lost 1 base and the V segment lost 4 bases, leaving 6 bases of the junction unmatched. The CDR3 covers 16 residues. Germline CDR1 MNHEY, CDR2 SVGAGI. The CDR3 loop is CASSSGTGMGTDTQYF. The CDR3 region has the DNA TGTGCCAGCAGTTCCGGGACAGGGATGGGCACAGATACGCAGTATTTT.

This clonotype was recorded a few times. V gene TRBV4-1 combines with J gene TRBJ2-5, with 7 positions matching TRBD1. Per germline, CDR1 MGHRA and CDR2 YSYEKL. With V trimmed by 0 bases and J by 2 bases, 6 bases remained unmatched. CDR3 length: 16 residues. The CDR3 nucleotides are TGCGCCAGCAGCCAAGATCGGTCCAGGGGGCAAGAGACCCAGTACTTC. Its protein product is CASSQDRSRGQETQYF.

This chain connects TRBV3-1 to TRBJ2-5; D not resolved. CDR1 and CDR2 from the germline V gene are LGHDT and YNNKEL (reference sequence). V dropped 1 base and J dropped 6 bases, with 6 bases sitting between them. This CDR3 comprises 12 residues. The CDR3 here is CASSQVSKTQYF. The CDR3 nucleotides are TGTGCCAGCAGCCAAGTATCTAAGACCCAGTACTTC.

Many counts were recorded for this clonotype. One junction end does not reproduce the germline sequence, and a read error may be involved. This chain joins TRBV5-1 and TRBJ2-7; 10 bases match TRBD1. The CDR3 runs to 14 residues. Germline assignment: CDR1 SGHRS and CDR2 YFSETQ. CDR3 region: CASSLDRGPYEQYF. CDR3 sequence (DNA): TGTGCCAGCAGCTTAGACAGGGGGCCCTACGAGCAGTACTTC.

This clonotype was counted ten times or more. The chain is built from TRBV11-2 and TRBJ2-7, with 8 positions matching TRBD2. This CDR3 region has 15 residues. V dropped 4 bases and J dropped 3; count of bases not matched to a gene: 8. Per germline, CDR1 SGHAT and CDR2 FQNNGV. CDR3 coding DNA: TGTGCCAGCAGCTGGGGTAGCGGGGCGATCTACGAGCAGTACTTC. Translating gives CASSWGSGAIYEQYF.

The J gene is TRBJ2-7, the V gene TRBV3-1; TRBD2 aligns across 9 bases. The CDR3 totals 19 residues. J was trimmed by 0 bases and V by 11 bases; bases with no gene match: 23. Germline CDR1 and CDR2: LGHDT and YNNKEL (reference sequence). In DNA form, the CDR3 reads TGTGCCTTCTGTTTTTACGTCAGGGGCCTAGCGGGGTCCTCCTACGAGCAGTACTTC. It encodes CAFCFYVRGLAGSSYEQYF.

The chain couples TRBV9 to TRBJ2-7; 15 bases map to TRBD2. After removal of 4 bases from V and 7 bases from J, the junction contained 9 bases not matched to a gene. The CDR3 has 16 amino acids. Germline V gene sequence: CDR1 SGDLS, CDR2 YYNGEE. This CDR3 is CASSSRTSGRASEQYF. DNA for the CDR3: TGTGCCAGCAGCTCCAGGACTAGCGGGAGGGCATCTGAGCAGTACTTC.

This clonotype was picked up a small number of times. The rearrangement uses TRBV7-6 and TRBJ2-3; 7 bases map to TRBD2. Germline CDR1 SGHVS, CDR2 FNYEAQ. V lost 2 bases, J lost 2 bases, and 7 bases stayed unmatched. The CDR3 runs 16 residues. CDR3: CASSLLWGGITDTQYF. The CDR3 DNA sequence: TGTGCCAGCAGCTTATTGTGGGGGGGAATCACAGATACGCAGTATTTT.

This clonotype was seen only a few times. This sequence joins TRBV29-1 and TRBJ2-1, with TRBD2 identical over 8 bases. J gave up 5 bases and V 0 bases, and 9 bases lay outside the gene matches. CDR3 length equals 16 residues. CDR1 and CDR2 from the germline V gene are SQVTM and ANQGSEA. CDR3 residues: CSVEDREGGQNNEQFF. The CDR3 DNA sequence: TGCAGCGTTGAAGATCGGGAGGGAGGGCAAAACAATGAGCAGTTCTTC.

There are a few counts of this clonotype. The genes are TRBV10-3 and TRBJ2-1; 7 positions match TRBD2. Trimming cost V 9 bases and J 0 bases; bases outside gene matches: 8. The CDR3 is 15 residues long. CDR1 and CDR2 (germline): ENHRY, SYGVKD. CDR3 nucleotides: TGTGCCATTCGTGCCGGCGGGAGCTCCTACAATGAGCAGTTCTTC. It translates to CAIRAGGSSYNEQFF.

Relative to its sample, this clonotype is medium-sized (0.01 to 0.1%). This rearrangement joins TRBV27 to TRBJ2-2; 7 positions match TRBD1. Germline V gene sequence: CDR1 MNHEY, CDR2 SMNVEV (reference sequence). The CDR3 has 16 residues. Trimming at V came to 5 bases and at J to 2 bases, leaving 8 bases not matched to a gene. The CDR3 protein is CASSGETGYNTGELFF. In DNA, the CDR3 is TGTGCCAGCAGTGGGGAGACAGGGTACAACACCGGGGAGCTGTTTTTT.

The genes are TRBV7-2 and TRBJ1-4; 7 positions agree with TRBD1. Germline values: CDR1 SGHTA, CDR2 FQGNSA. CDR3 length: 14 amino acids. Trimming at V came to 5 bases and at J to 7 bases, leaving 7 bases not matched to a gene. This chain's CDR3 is CASSPDRVAEKLFF. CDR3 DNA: TGTGCCAGCAGCCCAGACAGGGTTGCTGAAAAACTGTTTTTT.

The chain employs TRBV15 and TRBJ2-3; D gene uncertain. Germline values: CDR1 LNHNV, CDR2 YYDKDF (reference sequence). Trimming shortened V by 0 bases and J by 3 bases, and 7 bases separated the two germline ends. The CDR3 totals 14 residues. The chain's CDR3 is CATSREPQTDTQYF. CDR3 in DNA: TGTGCCACCAGCAGAGAACCCCAGACAGATACGCAGTATTTT.

CDR3 coding DNA: TGTGCCAGCAGTACGGAGACTCCTACCTACGAGCAGTACTTC. Its protein is CASSTETPTYEQYF. This chain joins TRBV6-2 or TRBV6-3 and TRBJ2-7; unclear D gene. CDR3 size: 14 residues. The germline V gene has CDR1 MNHEY and CDR2 SVGEGT. The V end lost 5 bases, the J end lost 2 bases, and 13 bases lay between the germline ends.

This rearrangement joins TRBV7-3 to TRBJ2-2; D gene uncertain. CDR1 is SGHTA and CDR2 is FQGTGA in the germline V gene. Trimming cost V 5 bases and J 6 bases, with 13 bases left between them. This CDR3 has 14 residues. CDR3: CASSLGSRSGELFF. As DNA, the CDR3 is TGTGCCAGCAGCCTTGGGTCTCGGTCCGGGGAGCTGTTTTTT.

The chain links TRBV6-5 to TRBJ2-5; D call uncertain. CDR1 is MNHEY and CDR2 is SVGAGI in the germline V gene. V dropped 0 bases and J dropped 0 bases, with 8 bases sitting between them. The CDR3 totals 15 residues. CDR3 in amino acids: CASSYSGVYQETQYF. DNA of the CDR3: TGTGCCAGCAGTTACTCTGGAGTGTACCAAGAGACCCAGTACTTC.

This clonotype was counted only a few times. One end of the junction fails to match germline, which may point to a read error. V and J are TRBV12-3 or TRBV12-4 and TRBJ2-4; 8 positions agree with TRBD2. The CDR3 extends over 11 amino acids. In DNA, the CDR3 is TGTGCCAGCAGTGCCGGGGGGGTATCGGACTTC. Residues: CASSAGGVSDF.

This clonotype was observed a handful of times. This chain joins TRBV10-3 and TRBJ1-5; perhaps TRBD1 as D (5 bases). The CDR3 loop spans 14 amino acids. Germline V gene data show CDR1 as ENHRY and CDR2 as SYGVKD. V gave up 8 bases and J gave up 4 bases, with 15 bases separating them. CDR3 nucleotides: TGTGCCATCGCAGGGACGGCGGGGAATCAGCCCCAGCATTTT. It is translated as CAIAGTAGNQPQHF.

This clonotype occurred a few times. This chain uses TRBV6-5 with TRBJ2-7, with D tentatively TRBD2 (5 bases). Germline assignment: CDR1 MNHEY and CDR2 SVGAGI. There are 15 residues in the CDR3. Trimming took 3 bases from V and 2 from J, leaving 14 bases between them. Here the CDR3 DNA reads TGTGCCAGCAGTTATCACCCCCGGGGTACCTACGAGCAGTACTTC. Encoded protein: CASSYHPRGTYEQYF.

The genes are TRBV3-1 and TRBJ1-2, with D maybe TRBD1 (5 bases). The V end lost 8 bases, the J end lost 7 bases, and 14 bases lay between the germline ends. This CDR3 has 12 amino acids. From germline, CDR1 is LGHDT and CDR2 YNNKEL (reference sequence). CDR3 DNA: TGTGCCAGCGGTGAGGGGAGGAGTGGCTACACCTTC. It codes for CASGEGRSGYTF.

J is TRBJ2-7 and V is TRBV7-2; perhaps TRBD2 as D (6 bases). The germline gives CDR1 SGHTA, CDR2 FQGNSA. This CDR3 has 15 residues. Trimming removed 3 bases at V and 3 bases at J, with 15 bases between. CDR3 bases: TGTGCCAGCAGCTTGGGCGGGAAACCCAACTACGAGCAGTACTTC. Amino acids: CASSLGGKPNYEQYF.

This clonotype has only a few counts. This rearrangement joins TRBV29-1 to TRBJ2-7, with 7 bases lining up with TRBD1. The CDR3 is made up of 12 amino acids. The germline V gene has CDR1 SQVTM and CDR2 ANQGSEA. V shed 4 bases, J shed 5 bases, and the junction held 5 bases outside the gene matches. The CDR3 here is CSVAGQADEQYF. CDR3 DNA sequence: TGCAGCGTTGCCGGACAGGCCGACGAGCAGTACTTC.

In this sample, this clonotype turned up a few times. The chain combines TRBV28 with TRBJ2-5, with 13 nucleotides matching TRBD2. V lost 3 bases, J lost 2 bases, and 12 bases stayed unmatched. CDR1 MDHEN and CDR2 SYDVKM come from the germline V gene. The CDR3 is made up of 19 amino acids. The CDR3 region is CASSLFTGTSGMEQETQYF. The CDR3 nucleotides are TGTGCCAGCAGTTTGTTTACCGGGACTAGCGGGATGGAGCAAGAGACCCAGTACTTC.

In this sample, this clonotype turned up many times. The CDR3 DNA reads as TGTGCCAGCAGGCGAAGTAATGAAAAACTGTTTTTT. This codes for CASRRSNEKLFF. This chain joins TRBV7-9 and TRBJ1-4; D is unclear. CDR3 length: 12 residues. In germline, CDR1 is SEHNR, CDR2 FQNEAQ (reference sequence). V lost 6 bases to trimming and J lost 4 bases, with 6 bases between them. Full variable domain (rest looked up from reference TRBV7-9 and TRBJ1-4): DTGVSQNPRHKITKRGQNVTFRCDPISEHNRLYWYRQTLGQGPEFLTYFQNEAQLEKSRLLSDRFSAERPKGSFSTLEIQRTEQGDSAMYLCASRRSNEKLFFGSGTQLSVL.